The 27 T cell receptor beta chains below were found in one sample sequenced in a study of Ad26.COV2.S vaccination and SARS-CoV-2 variants. Treatment noted: roughly 19 received Ad26.COV2.S at low or high dose, single or two shots; about 5 received placebo; per-sample allocation not given. Following the first vaccine or placebo injection, samples were taken on day 63. Clones were sequenced by immunoSEQ multiplex PCR, and TCRdb holds only the in-frame ones, with some missing. Here the sample spans around 300,000 clones, approximately 86% being singletons. The source was peripheral blood, collected in a trial of Ad26.COV2.S vaccine versus placebo. The origin of the receptors is a person between 18 and 59 years old who received the Ad26.COV2.S COVID-19 vaccine or a placebo.

The chain is built from TRBV2 and TRBJ2-3; TRBD2 might be the D (7 bases). Germline V CDR1 and CDR2: SNHLY, FYNNEI. Between the trimmed V and J ends, which lost 7 bases and 5 bases, there was a span of 25 bases. The CDR3 is 17 residues long. The CDR3 DNA follows: TGTGCCAGCAATTCCGGACCGCCGGGGGGCCACGGAGATACGCAGTATTTT. Amino acid sequence: CASNSGPPGGHGDTQYF.

The table lists this clone with a count of one. This chain links TRBV6-5 with TRBJ2-7; 8 positions match TRBD1. Trimming took 6 bases from V and 3 from J; bases not matched to a gene: 4. Germline V gives CDR1 MNHEY, CDR2 SVGAGI. The CDR3 spans 13 residues. As DNA, the CDR3 is TGTGCCAGCAGGGACAGGGTGGGCTACGAGCAGTACTTC. Translating it yields CASRDRVGYEQYF.

The rearrangement joins TRBV6-1 to TRBJ1-2, with a tentative D call TRBD1 (6 bases). Germline CDR1 reads MNHNS; CDR2 reads SASEGT. CDR3 length equals 14 residues. Trimming left V 0 bases short and J 7 bases short, with 12 bases between. The CDR3, as DNA: TGTGCCAGCAGTGAAGCCGACAGGATGATTGGCTACACCTTC. Protein: CASSEADRMIGYTF.

The chain combines TRBV29-1 with TRBJ2-1, with TRBD1 as a possible D gene (6 bases). V was trimmed by 8 bases and J by 15 bases, leaving 20 bases between them. The germline gives CDR1 SQVTM, CDR2 ANQGSEA. The CDR3 is 11 amino acids. The CDR3 sequence is CSTARGGPRFF. For the CDR3, the DNA is TGCAGCACGGCACGAGGGGGTCCACGGTTCTTC.

This clone was found once. The V gene is TRBV21-1, the J gene TRBJ1-6; the table's D call, TRBD1, has no DNA check behind it. TRBV21-1 is a pseudogene. This CDR3 region has 14 residues. The CDR3 here is CASSQHVYNSPLHF. The CDR3 coding sequence is TGTGCCAGCAGCCAACACGTATATAATTCACCCCTCCACTTT.

This clone has a single count. The V and J genes are TRBV6-5 and TRBJ1-1, with D unresolved. The CDR3 sequence is 14 residues long. Germline V lookup: CDR1 MNHEY, CDR2 SVGAGI. Deletions cut 3 bases from V and 2 bases from J, with 10 bases between. For the CDR3, the DNA is TGTGCCAGCAGTTATGTCACCTCCAACACTGAAGCTTTCTTT. Its protein product is CASSYVTSNTEAFF.

The chain links TRBV29-1 to TRBJ2-6; D unresolved. Trimming removed 8 bases at V and 0 bases at J, with 11 bases between. Looked up from germline, CDR1 is SQVTM and CDR2 is ANQGSEA. The CDR3 extends over 14 amino acids. The CDR3 loop reads CSTETLSGANVLTF. The CDR3 DNA reads as TGCAGCACCGAGACCCTCTCTGGGGCCAACGTCCTGACTTTC. Filled out from reference TRBV29-1 and TRBJ2-6, the complete variable domain reads SAVISQKPSRDICQRGTSLTIQCQVDSQVTMMFWYRQQPGQSLTLIATANQGSEATYESGFVIDKFPISRPNLTFSTLTVSNMSPEDSSIYLCSTETLSGANVLTFGAGSRLTVL.

The chain uses TRBV27 and TRBJ1-2; a weak D match, TRBD1 (5 bases). This CDR3 has 15 amino acids. V was clipped by 11 bases and J by 4 bases, with 23 bases between them. Germline V gene sequence: CDR1 MNHEY, CDR2 SMNVEV (reference sequence). DNA of the CDR3: TGTGCCTCCAAGAGAGCAGGGAGAGAGAGCTATGGCTACACCTTC. Translated, it gives CASKRAGRESYGYTF.

The chain employs TRBV7-9 and TRBJ2-3, with D perhaps matching TRBD2 (7 bases). The V gene's germline CDR1 is SEHNR and CDR2 FQNEAQ (reference sequence). The CDR3 loop spans 16 amino acids. Trimming pared 0 bases from V and 2 bases from J, leaving 12 bases between. CDR3 nucleotides: TGTGCCAGCAGCTTAGCGGGGGGGCCCTCCACAGATACGCAGTATTTT. As protein: CASSLAGGPSTDTQYF. Using reference TRBV7-9 and TRBJ2-3 for the parts outside the CDR3, the full variable domain is DTGVSQNPRHKITKRGQNVTFRCDPISEHNRLYWYRQTLGQGPEFLTYFQNEAQLEKSRLLSDRFSAERPKGSFSTLEIQRTEQGDSAMYLCASSLAGGPSTDTQYFGPGTRLTVL.

The chain has TRBV5-1 and TRBJ1-2; D ambiguous. The CDR3 runs 15 residues. Germline V lookup: CDR1 SGHRS, CDR2 YFSETQ. Trimming pared 1 base from V and 4 bases from J, leaving 14 bases between. The CDR3 DNA sequence: TGCGCCAGCAGCTTGACAGAACAAAGCCTCTATGGCTACACCTTC. It yields the protein CASSLTEQSLYGYTF.

This chain links TRBV24-1 with TRBJ2-4; 8 bases are a match to TRBD1. The V gene end was trimmed by 2 bases and the J gene end by 9 bases; junction bases not matched to a gene: 8. The germline CDR1 and CDR2 sequences are KGHDR and SFDVKD. The CDR3 covers 15 residues. CDR3 protein: CATSDYADRAGIQYF. CDR3 nucleotides: TGTGCCACCAGTGATTACGCGGACAGGGCGGGCATTCAGTACTTC.

The rearrangement links TRBV5-1 to TRBJ1-4, with 7 bases fitting TRBD1. Germline CDR1 SGHRS, CDR2 YFSETQ. The CDR3 covers 14 residues. With 0 bases clipped from V and 5 bases from J, the junction kept 1 base outside the gene matches. The CDR3 loop is CASSLATGNEKLFF. The CDR3 DNA follows: TGCGCCAGCAGCTTGGCGACAGGGAATGAAAAACTGTTTTTT.

The rearrangement joins TRBV12-3 or TRBV12-4 to TRBJ2-2; possibly TRBD1 for D (5 bases). The CDR3 has 13 amino acids. V was pared by 7 bases and J by 4 bases, with 10 bases between. The CDR3 region has the DNA TGTGCCAGCACCCCAGGGTTCACCGGGGAGCTGTTTTTT. It translates to CASTPGFTGELFF.

J is TRBJ1-3 and V is TRBV7-9; D not certain. CDR1 is SEHNR, CDR2 FQNEAQ, per germline (reference sequence). V lost 2 bases, J lost 0 bases, and 5 bases lay in between. The CDR3 consists of 14 residues. The CDR3 DNA sequence: TGTGCCAGCAGCTTATCAGTCTCTGGAAACACCATATATTTT. It translates to CASSLSVSGNTIYF.

The chain links TRBV9 to TRBJ2-1, with 9 bases matching TRBD2. The trim removed 0 bases at V and 3 bases at J, leaving 7 bases unmatched. The germline V gene encodes CDR1 SGDLS and CDR2 YYNGEE. The CDR3 is 17 amino acids. The CDR3: CASSVALREGNYNEQFF. For the CDR3, the DNA is TGTGCCAGCAGCGTAGCTTTGCGGGAGGGTAACTACAATGAGCAGTTCTTC. The full variable domain, with the rest looked up from reference TRBV9 and TRBJ2-1, is DSGVTQTPKHLITATGQRVTLRCSPRSGDLSVYWYQQSLDQGLQFLIQYYNGEERAKGNILERFSAQQFPDLHSELNLSSLELGDSALYFCASSVALREGNYNEQFFGPGTRLTVL.

J is TRBJ2-7 and V is TRBV12-3 or TRBV12-4, with a possible D match to TRBD2 (5 bases). V dropped 7 bases and J dropped 6 bases, with 13 bases sitting between them. CDR3 size: 12 residues. DNA for the CDR3: TGTGCCAGCACCTTCAGCGGAGGCGAGCAGTACTTC. It yields the protein CASTFSGGEQYF.

The chain links TRBV3-1 (or the pseudogene TRBV3-2) to TRBJ2-1, with 13 positions matching TRBD2. The V gene's germline CDR1 is LGHDT and CDR2 YNNKEL (reference sequence). Trimming at V came to 0 bases and at J to 5 bases, leaving 4 bases not matched to a gene. This CDR3 spans 17 amino acids. CDR3 nucleotide sequence: TGTGCCAGCAGCCAAGATAAGGGGACTAGCGGGGACAATGAGCAGTTCTTC. Protein: CASSQDKGTSGDNEQFF.

The chain recombines TRBV28 with TRBJ1-1, with 8 bases lining up with TRBD1. J gave up 1 base and V 7 bases, and 8 bases lay outside the gene matches. This CDR3 is built from 15 residues. Germline V gene data show CDR1 as MDHEN and CDR2 as SYDVKM. The CDR3 sequence: CASTVNRGWNTEAFF. CDR3 bases: TGTGCCAGCACCGTGAACAGGGGGTGGAACACTGAAGCTTTCTTT.

This chain links TRBV6-2 or TRBV6-3 with TRBJ2-1; 8 bases fit TRBD2. V trimming: 4 bases; J trimming: 5 bases; junction bases outside the gene matches: 7. The CDR3 sequence is 15 residues long. Germline CDR1 and CDR2: MNHEY and SVGEGT. For the CDR3, the DNA is TGTGCCAGCAGTTCCTCCGCGGGAGGACACAATGAGCAGTTCTTC. It is translated as CASSSSAGGHNEQFF.

The sample holds one count of this clone. The chain combines TRBV4-3 with TRBJ1-4; D remains unclear. The CDR3 totals 15 residues. V gave up 0 bases and J gave up 0 bases, with 5 bases separating them. CDR1 LGHNA and CDR2 YSLEER come from the germline V gene. Here the CDR3 DNA reads TGCGCCAGCAGCCAAGAACCGGCAACTAATGAAAAACTGTTTTTT. Protein product: CASSQEPATNEKLFF.

This clone was seen a few times. V and J are TRBV27 and TRBJ1-5; possible D gene TRBD1, 5 bases. Germline loops: CDR1 MNHEY, CDR2 SMNVEV (reference sequence). This CDR3 comprises 15 residues. The ends were cut back, 6 bases at V and 3 bases at J, with 15 bases in the middle. CDR3 region: CASSSEGVVNQPQHF. The CDR3 coding sequence is TGTGCCAGCAGCTCCGAAGGGGTAGTCAATCAGCCCCAGCATTTT.

The CDR3 nucleotides are TGTGCCAGCAGCCGCACACTAGTCCCCGGGACTAGCGGCTCCTACGAGCAGTACTTC. Its protein is CASSRTLVPGTSGSYEQYF. The genes are TRBV3-1 (or the pseudogene TRBV3-2) and TRBJ2-7; TRBD2 matches 11 bases. Per germline, CDR1 LGHDT and CDR2 YNNKEL (reference sequence). This CDR3 is 19 amino acids long. With V trimmed by 4 bases and J by 0 bases, 14 bases remained unmatched.

CDR3 nucleotide sequence: TGTGCCAGCAGTTTCCGGGATTTTAATGAAAAACTGTTTTTT. Its protein is CASSFRDFNEKLFF. The chain has TRBV28 and TRBJ1-4, with D hard to call. V was pared by 3 bases and J by 4 bases, with 9 bases between. The CDR3 is 14 residues long. Germline CDR1 reads MDHEN; CDR2 reads SYDVKM.

This chain joins TRBV7-8 and TRBJ1-2, with no clear D. With 3 bases removed from V and 5 bases from J, the gap between germline ends came to 7 bases. The CDR3 covers 12 residues. Germline CDR1 SGHVS, CDR2 FQNEAQ. The DNA of the CDR3 is TGTGCCAGCAGCTTTGAGGGTTATGGCTACACCTTC. This encodes CASSFEGYGYTF.

The V call is TRBV6-2 or TRBV6-3, the J call TRBJ2-5; the match to TRBD2 covers 11 bases. Trimming cost V 6 bases and J 0 bases; bases outside gene matches: 15. CDR3 length: 19 residues. Germline CDR1 reads MNHEY; CDR2 reads SVGEGT. In nucleotides, the CDR3 is TGTGCCAGCAGCGACCCAGGGGGGACTAGCGGAAGGTACCAAGAGACCCAGTACTTC. Translated: CASSDPGGTSGRYQETQYF.

The rearrangement joins TRBV16 to TRBJ1-2; the D gene is possibly TRBD1 (5 bases). The CDR3 contains 14 residues. Trimming removed 0 bases from V and 7 bases from J, with 12 bases in between. Germline V CDR1 and CDR2: KGHSY, FQNENV. The CDR3 is CASSQSMQGGGYTF. The CDR3 DNA is TGTGCCAGCAGCCAATCGATGCAGGGAGGTGGCTACACCTTC.

Comment on this clone: The sample holds other DNA sequences that translate to the same CDR3. This sequence joins TRBV7-2 and TRBJ2-2; maybe TRBD2 (6 bases). The CDR3 contains 13 residues. Trimming left V 3 bases short and J 5 bases short, with 7 bases between. The germline gives CDR1 SGHTA, CDR2 FQGNSA. The CDR3 sequence is CASSLGRTGELFF. The CDR3 region has the DNA TGTGCCAGCAGCTTGGGGAGGACCGGGGAGCTGTTTTTT.